The 24 T cell receptor beta chains in this list originate from one sample, sequenced in a study of blood T cell repertoires in COVID-19. Clones were read by immunoSEQ multiplex PCR, and TCRdb kept only the in-frame ones, dropping some. The sample yields about 40,000 clones, over 80% seen once. The sample consisted of peripheral blood. All receptors derive from a woman between 65 and 79 years old with acute or convalescent COVID-19.

The V and J genes are TRBV28 and TRBJ1-2, with D possibly being TRBD1 (5 bases). The length of the CDR3 is 13 residues. CDR1 is MDHEN and CDR2 is SYDVKM in the germline V gene. V was clipped by 6 bases and J by 4 bases, with 12 bases between them. CDR3 nucleotide sequence: TGTGCCAGCAGAAGGCAGGGAGGCTATGGCTACACCTTC. It codes for CASRRQGGYGYTF.

The chain has TRBV6-6 and TRBJ2-1; TRBD2 matches at 7 bases. The CDR3 has 15 residues. Trimming removed 4 bases from V and 3 bases from J; junction bases left unmatched: 6. The germline gives CDR1 MNHNY, CDR2 SVGAGI (reference sequence). This CDR3 reads CASSSEGRVYNEQFF. The CDR3 DNA sequence: TGTGCCAGCAGTTCGGAAGGGAGGGTCTACAATGAGCAGTTCTTC.

In its sample, this clone was seen once. The chain employs TRBV9 and TRBJ1-2; the D is unclear. Germline CDR1 SGDLS, CDR2 YYNGEE. Between the trimmed V and J ends, which lost 0 bases and 4 bases, there was a span of 22 bases. This CDR3 is built from 18 residues. CDR3 DNA: TGTGCCAGCAGCGTAGCTACTAGCGGCTTCCCAGGAAGCTATGGCTACACCTTC. It yields the protein CASSVATSGFPGSYGYTF.

This clone has just one count. J is TRBJ1-5 and V is TRBV7-2; no clear D gene. There are 15 residues in the CDR3. Trimming took off 5 bases at V and 2 bases at J, with 13 bases between the two ends. From germline, CDR1 is SGHTA and CDR2 FQGNSA. The DNA of the CDR3 is TGTGCCAGCAGCCCCGAGTATGGAGGCAATCAGCCCCAGCATTTT. Amino acid sequence: CASSPEYGGNQPQHF.

This chain joins TRBV7-8 and TRBJ2-1, with TRBD1 as a possible D gene (6 bases). Trimming took 5 bases from V and 6 from J, leaving 20 bases between them. The germline gives CDR1 SGHVS, CDR2 FQNEAQ. The CDR3 has 16 residues. The CDR3 spells CASSTVTGTYGNEQFF. The CDR3, as DNA: TGTGCCAGCAGCACGGTGACAGGTACCTATGGCAATGAGCAGTTCTTC.

V usage is TRBV20-1 and J usage is TRBJ2-5; 7 nucleotides line up with TRBD2. This CDR3 contains 11 residues. Trimming removed 7 bases from V and 4 bases from J; junction bases left unmatched: 3. Germline loops: CDR1 DFQATT, CDR2 SNEGSKA (reference sequence). CDR3 sequence: CSGERGETQYF. Written as DNA, the CDR3 is TGCAGTGGAGAGCGGGGAGAGACCCAGTACTTC.

This clone is a singleton in its sample. This chain links TRBV24-1 with TRBJ1-1; D is unclear. The CDR3 is made up of 13 amino acids. The V end was cut by 5 bases, the J end by 1 base, with 7 bases between. CDR1 is KGHDR and CDR2 is SFDVKD in the germline V gene. CDR3 sequence: CATSVASNTEAFF. The CDR3, as DNA: TGTGCCACCAGTGTAGCTTCGAACACTGAAGCTTTCTTT.

The chain couples TRBV5-8 to TRBJ1-1; 8 nucleotides align to TRBD1. The germline gives CDR1 SGHTS, CDR2 YDEGEE. With V trimmed by 0 bases and J by 6 bases, 10 bases remained unmatched. The CDR3 is made up of 16 amino acids. The CDR3 reads CASSLGYQGANSEAFF. CDR3 bases: TGTGCCAGCAGCTTGGGTTATCAGGGGGCTAACTCTGAAGCTTTCTTT. The full variable domain, in which reference TRBV5-8 and TRBJ1-1 provide the parts outside the CDR3, is EAGVTQSPTHLIKTRGQQATLRCSPISGHTSVYWYQQALGLGLQFLLWYDEGEERNRGNFPPRFSGRQFPNYSSELNVNALELEDSALYLCASSLGYQGANSEAFFGQGTRLTVV.

The genes are TRBV27 and TRBJ1-6, with D perhaps matching TRBD1 (6 bases). V was shortened by 5 bases and J by 8 bases, with 16 bases between the two germline ends. The CDR3 totals 15 residues. CDR1 is MNHEY and CDR2 is SMNVEV in the germline V gene (reference sequence). CDR3 region: CASSPRTEGDSPLHF. As DNA, the CDR3 is TGTGCCAGCAGTCCTAGGACAGAGGGAGATTCACCCCTCCACTTT.

The CDR3 sequence is CASSPRGELLYNEQFF. The DNA for the CDR3 is TGTGCCAGCAGCCCCCGGGGGGAACTACTCTACAATGAGCAGTTCTTC. The chain carries TRBV9 and TRBJ2-1, with 7 bases lining up with TRBD2. The trim removed 4 bases at V and 3 bases at J, leaving 10 bases unmatched. Germline V gene lookup returns CDR1 SGDLS and CDR2 YYNGEE. The CDR3 is 16 residues long.

The CDR3 coding sequence is TGCAGCGTTGAAGTGAGTCAGGGGACTGAAGCTTTCTTT. Its protein is CSVEVSQGTEAFF. The V gene is TRBV29-1, the J gene TRBJ1-1; the D gene is possibly TRBD1 (6 bases). Germline V gives CDR1 SQVTM, CDR2 ANQGSEA. The CDR3 has 13 amino acids. V lost 1 base and J lost 5, with 11 bases in between.

J is TRBJ2-5 and V is TRBV7-2, with TRBD1 matching over 10 bases. This CDR3 has 15 amino acids. V lost 3 bases and J lost 5; bases outside the gene matches: 6. The V gene's germline CDR1 is SGHTA and CDR2 FQGNSA. The CDR3 coding sequence is TGTGCCAGCAGCTTGCGGGACAGGGGTGAGGAGACCCAGTACTTC. Translation gives CASSLRDRGEETQYF.

J is TRBJ2-1 and V is TRBV10-2; 13 bases align to TRBD2. V was clipped by 7 bases and J by 5 bases; unmatched bases: 5. CDR3 length: 15 amino acids. Germline V gene data show CDR1 as WSHSY and CDR2 as SAAADI. CDR3 loop: CASTLGLAGDNEQFF. The CDR3 DNA follows: TGCGCCAGCACCCTAGGACTAGCGGGAGACAATGAGCAGTTCTTC.

Notes on this clone: This sample includes further DNA sequences coding for the same CDR3. The chain carries TRBV12-3 or TRBV12-4 and TRBJ2-7; a possible D gene is TRBD1 (6 bases). V shed 5 bases and J shed 3 bases, with 8 bases lying between them. The CDR3 is made up of 12 amino acids. DNA for the CDR3: TGTGCCAGCAGTAGGGGGAACTACGAGCAGTACGTC. This sequence encodes CASSRGNYEQYV.

The genes are TRBV27 and TRBJ1-4; 7 positions match TRBD1. Germline CDR1 reads MNHEY; CDR2 reads SMNVEV (reference sequence). V gave up 5 bases and J gave up 7 bases; unmatched junction bases: 7. The CDR3 totals 14 residues. This CDR3 is CASSGQVGREKLFF. The CDR3 nucleotides are TGTGCCAGCAGTGGACAGGTCGGGCGTGAAAAACTGTTTTTT.

The chain combines TRBV6-6 with TRBJ2-1, with D possibly being TRBD2 (5 bases). This CDR3 is built from 14 residues. V lost 6 bases, J lost 2 bases, and 11 bases lay in between. The germline gives CDR1 MNHNY, CDR2 SVGAGI (reference sequence). The CDR3 DNA is TGTGCCAGCAGGAGCGCGGGCGCCTACAATGAGCAGTTCTTC. It codes for CASRSAGAYNEQFF.

This clone was seen more than once but under ten times. The chain is built from TRBV12-1 and TRBJ2-7; no check of the table's D call, TRBD2, against the DNA was made. TRBV12-1 is designated a pseudogene. This CDR3 spans 17 amino acids. As DNA, the CDR3 is TGTGCCAGCAGCTGGGGTGGGGAGCGGGAGGTCTCCTACGAGCAGTACGTC. It translates to CASSWGGEREVSYEQYV.

The V gene is TRBV6-5, the J gene TRBJ2-7; D might be TRBD1 (6 bases). CDR1 and CDR2 from the germline V gene are MNHEY and SVGAGI. V lost 6 bases to trimming and J lost 4 bases, with 13 bases between them. The CDR3 contains 13 residues. The CDR3 region has the DNA TGTGCCAGCAGCGACAGGCTGAGGTACGAGCAGTACGTC. It codes for CASSDRLRYEQYV.

J is TRBJ2-7 and V is TRBV28; TRBD2 aligns across 7 bases. Per the germline V gene, CDR1 is MDHEN and CDR2 is SYDVKM. Trimming removed 3 bases from V and 2 bases from J; junction bases left unmatched: 7. The CDR3 loop spans 15 amino acids. The CDR3 DNA reads TGTGCCAGCAGTTTGGGGGGGGGAACAACCTACGAGCAGTACGTC. It yields the protein CASSLGGGTTYEQYV.

This sequence joins TRBV7-9 and TRBJ2-2, with D uncertain. Between the trimmed V and J ends, which lost 5 bases and 6 bases, there was a span of 19 bases. Germline lookup yields CDR1 SEHNR and CDR2 FQNEAQ (reference sequence). The CDR3 contains 16 residues. The CDR3, as DNA: TGTGCCAGCAGCCCTCTGCCGAGCACGGCGGCCGGGGAGCTGTTTTTT. This codes for CASSPLPSTAAGELFF.

A few counts support this clone. The chain combines TRBV11-3 with TRBJ1-1; possibly TRBD1 for D (5 bases). The V and J ends lost 6 bases and 5 bases respectively, with 13 bases between them. The V gene's germline CDR1 is SGHNT and CDR2 YENEEA. The CDR3 extends over 13 amino acids. The CDR3 loop reads CASSSNPGTEAFF. The DNA for the CDR3 is TGTGCCAGCAGTTCCAATCCAGGGACTGAAGCTTTCTTT.

The genes are TRBV4-3 and TRBJ2-7, with 7 positions matching TRBD1. CDR1 is LGHNA, CDR2 YSLEER, per germline. The CDR3 runs to 16 residues. V shed 3 bases, J shed 1 base, and the junction held 9 bases outside the gene matches. The CDR3 bases are TGCGCCAGCAGCCATCTTCAGGGGGTCGGATCCTACGAGCAGTACGTC. It specifies CASSHLQGVGSYEQYV.

The rearrangement links TRBV7-7 to TRBJ2-5; 9 bases are shared with TRBD2. The CDR3 spans 15 residues. Germline lookup yields CDR1 SSHAT and CDR2 FNYEAQ (reference sequence). Trimming took 5 bases from V and 5 from J; bases not matched to a gene: 9. CDR3 nucleotides: TGTGCCAGCAGCCCGACGGGCGGGGGGGCGGAGACCCAGTACTTC. This encodes CASSPTGGGAETQYF.

This clone was detected only once. The V call is TRBV7-6, the J call TRBJ2-3, with 7 nucleotides matching TRBD2. The V segment lost 1 base and the J segment 2 bases; nucleotides outside the gene matches: 6. The CDR3 is 16 amino acids. Germline lookup yields CDR1 SGHVS and CDR2 FNYEAQ. The CDR3 sequence is CASSLVLGGFTDTQYF. CDR3 DNA sequence: TGTGCCAGCAGCTTAGTGCTCGGGGGGTTCACAGATACGCAGTATTTT. Using reference TRBV7-6 and TRBJ2-3 for the parts outside the CDR3, the full variable domain is GAGVSQSPRYKVTKRGQDVALRCDPISGHVSLYWYRQALGQGPEFLTYFNYEAQQDKSGLPNDRFSAERPEGSISTLTIQRTEQRDSAMYRCASSLVLGGFTDTQYFGPGTRLTVL.